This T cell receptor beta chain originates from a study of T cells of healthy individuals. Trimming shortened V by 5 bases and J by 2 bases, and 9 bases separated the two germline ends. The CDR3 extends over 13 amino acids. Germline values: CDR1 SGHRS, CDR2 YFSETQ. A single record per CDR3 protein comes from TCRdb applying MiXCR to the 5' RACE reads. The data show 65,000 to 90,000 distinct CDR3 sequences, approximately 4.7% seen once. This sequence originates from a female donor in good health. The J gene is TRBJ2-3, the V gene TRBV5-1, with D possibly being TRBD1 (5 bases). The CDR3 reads CASRPQDTDTQYF. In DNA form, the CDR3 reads TGCGCCAGCAGACCACAGGACACAGATACGCAGTATTTT.